These T cell receptor beta chains were read from a single sample in a study of early T cells in non-severe SARS-CoV-2 infection. TCRdb processed the 5' RACE reads anew with MiXCR; each CDR3 protein has one entry. This sample has under 95,000 distinct CDR3 sequences, with roughly 12% found just once. Sequencing was carried out using whole blood. The source of these receptors is an adult who was a healthcare worker with PCR-confirmed SARS-CoV-2 infection or an uninfected control (not recorded which). The CDR3 runs from the conserved cysteine through the conserved F or W. Each record gives: CDR3 protein, CDR3 DNA, J gene, clone size, D gene, V gene. The D gene is left open where the match is weak. Clone sizes are given selectively: once, few, many, or a class where the clone is expanded.

CASSYNSLRRPQETQYF,TGTGCCAGCAGTTACAATTCCCTAAGACGGCCCCAAGAGACCCAGTACTTC,TRBJ2-5,many,NA,TRBV6-2/TRBV6-3
CASSFPGTETQYF,TGCGCCAGCAGCTTCCCAGGGACAGAGACCCAGTACTTC,TRBJ2-5,NA,NA,TRBV5-1
CASSQEAGGAYEQYF,TGTGCCAGCAGCCAAGAAGCCGGGGGGGCTTACGAGCAGTACTTC,TRBJ2-7,few,TRBD2,TRBV4-2
CSARGTGDTYEQYF,TGCAGTGCTAGGGGGACAGGAGACACCTACGAGCAGTACTTC,TRBJ2-7,many,TRBD1,TRBV20-1
CASRRGAGELFF,TGTGCCAGTCGACGGGGCGCCGGGGAGCTGTTTTTT,TRBJ2-2,few,NA,TRBV3-1
CASSLRPSRDRGSYEQYF,TGTGCCAGCAGCTTAAGGCCTAGCCGGGACCGGGGATCCTACGAGCAGTACTTC,TRBJ2-7,NA,NA,TRBV7-8
CASSMAPGGHNEQFF,TGTGCCAGTAGTATGGCCCCGGGCGGCCACAATGAGCAGTTCTTC,TRBJ2-1,NA,NA,TRBV19
CASSVTGGFKTQYF,TGTGCCAGCAGCGTAACAGGGGGCTTCAAGACCCAGTACTTC,TRBJ2-5,NA,TRBD1,TRBV7-9
CSVERTGLSQETQYF,TGCAGCGTTGAAAGGACAGGGCTCTCTCAAGAGACCCAGTACTTC,TRBJ2-5,many,TRBD1,TRBV29-1
CASSEPWTSGANEQFF,TGTGCCAGCAGTGAACCCTGGACTAGCGGGGCCAATGAGCAGTTCTTC,TRBJ2-1,NA,TRBD2,TRBV6-1
CASSLRAGYNTEAFF,TGTGCCAGCAGTTTGAGGGCAGGCTATAACACTGAAGCTTTCTTT,TRBJ1-1,many,NA,TRBV27
CSVGTPEETQYF,TGCAGCGTCGGGACACCTGAAGAGACCCAGTACTTC,TRBJ2-5,NA,NA,TRBV29-1
CASRPSGRYTEAFF,TGTGCCAGCAGGCCATCGGGGCGGTACACTGAAGCTTTCTTT,TRBJ1-1,many,NA,TRBV11-2
CASSVGVSWEQFF,TGTGCCAGCAGCGTAGGGGTTAGCTGGGAGCAGTTCTTC,TRBJ2-1,many,NA,TRBV9
CSVEDFSAGDTQYF,TGCAGCGTTGAGGATTTTTCTGCGGGAGATACGCAGTATTTT,TRBJ2-3,NA,NA,TRBV29-1
CSAHGPGEQETQYF,TGCAGTGCTCATGGGCCCGGAGAGCAAGAGACCCAGTACTTC,TRBJ2-5,many,NA,TRBV20-1
CASSYGSANQPQHF,TGTGCCAGCAGCTACGGGTCGGCGAATCAGCCCCAGCATTTT,TRBJ1-5,many,NA,TRBV7-9
CASSYGQSYGYTF,TGTGCCAGCAGCTACGGACAATCCTATGGCTACACCTTC,TRBJ1-2,NA,NA,TRBV7-9
CASSFRDISYQETQYF,TGTGCCAGCAGCTTCCGGGACATATCGTACCAAGAGACCCAGTACTTC,TRBJ2-5,few,NA,TRBV7-8
CATSRDTGHYGYTF,TGTGCCACCAGCAGAGATACGGGCCACTATGGCTACACCTTC,TRBJ1-2,NA,NA,TRBV15
CSVVDRDNQPQHF,TGCAGCGTTGTTGACAGGGACAATCAGCCCCAGCATTTT,TRBJ1-5,NA,TRBD1,TRBV29-1
CASSRALLAEYNEQFF,TGTGCCAGCAGCCGAGCGCTACTAGCGGAATACAATGAGCAGTTCTTC,TRBJ2-1,few,TRBD2,TRBV7-9
CASSWTGTEAFF,TGTGCCAGCAGTTGGACAGGGACTGAAGCTTTCTTT,TRBJ1-1,many,TRBD1,TRBV5-6
CASSFLTETQYF,TGCGCCAGCAGCTTTCTCACAGAGACCCAGTACTTC,TRBJ2-5,many,NA,TRBV5-1
CASSPGGQLLNTEAFF,TGTGCCAGCAGCCCCGGTGGGCAGCTCCTGAACACTGAAGCTTTCTTT,TRBJ1-1,many,NA,TRBV11-2
CASSLAGLFSGANVLTF,TGTGCCAGCAGCTTGGCAGGGCTCTTTTCTGGGGCCAACGTCCTGACTTTC,TRBJ2-6,many,NA,TRBV5-6
CASSLAGGIQPQHF,TGTGCCAGCAGCTTGGCAGGGGGGATTCAGCCCCAGCATTTT,TRBJ1-5,many,TRBD1,TRBV5-6
CSANRDSRTYEQYF,TGCAGTGCTAACCGGGACAGCCGAACCTACGAGCAGTACTTC,TRBJ2-7,many,TRBD1,TRBV20-1
CASSYRASFSYEQYF,TGTGCCAGCAGCTACAGAGCTAGTTTCTCCTACGAGCAGTACTTC,TRBJ2-7,NA,NA,TRBV7-2
CASLVGEGYLLAGPGNEQFF,TGTGCCAGCCTCGTCGGGGAAGGTTACCTACTAGCGGGACCTGGAAATGAGCAGTTCTTC,TRBJ2-1,few,TRBD2,TRBV7-9
CASSRDRVIIDTQYF,TGTGCCAGCAGCCGTGACAGGGTGATAATAGATACGCAGTATTTT,TRBJ2-3,NA,TRBD1,TRBV7-9
CAWRRLAGGEQYF,TGTGCCTGGAGGAGACTAGCGGGAGGCGAGCAGTACTTC,TRBJ2-7,NA,TRBD2,TRBV30